This record covers a single T cell receptor beta chain. Its antigen has not been determined. No base quality information exists; no much larger clone differs at one position. This entry is derived from a study of immune evolution from preneoplasia to lung adenocarcinoma listed by TCRdb under 2021. In the study overall: The study used immune gene expression, TCR sequencing and multiplex immunofluorescence to profile the immune contexture of lung adenocarcinoma precursors and invasive adenocarcinoma. POLYSOLVER was used to infer Class I HLA alleles from exome data, while LOHHLA was used to detect allele-specific HLA loss. According to the study, around 99 samples were used for TCR sequencing. The sample size depended on which specimens were available, not on a prior power calculation. TCR sequencing data were obtained from approximately 56 patients. The immune data were combined with whole exome sequencing and methylation data from the same cohort of nodules. A total of some 48 patients with pulmonary nodules who underwent surgical resection were included in the overall cohort. Resected precursor lesions (AAH, AIS, MIA) and invasive adenocarcinomas were compared against paired morphologically normal lung tissue.

The immunoSEQ hsTCRbeta Kit was used to sequence TCR beta CDR3 regions from DNA. The source study handled its data this way. The ImmunoSEQ Analyzer was used to analyse the TCR sequencing data. T cell clonality was defined as 1 minus Pielou's evenness, as computed on productive rearrangements. To measure T cell diversity, the inverse Simpson index was applied to productive templates. T cell density was defined as TCR beta template counts normalized to usable DNA, with usable DNA estimated by amplification and sequencing of housekeeping genes. Two-sided Kruskal-Wallis tests were used to compare TCR metrics between histologic stages. This immuneACCESS table, as held by TCRdb, lists in-frame sequences with V and J called but not all clones. Of the missing ones, under half trace to an unresolved V gene in checked studies; the others have no known cause. V and J calls and clone size come straight from that table; D and trimming were deduced from the DNA. A total of about 7,900 clones appear in this sample, about three quarters of them only once. About 7% of the sample is in the top ten clones.

Patients underwent resection in Japan or China between the mid-2010s and the late 2010s. Two lung cancer pathologists independently confirmed the histologic diagnosis of each case on H&E slides. FFPE tissue was used for DNA isolation with the AllPrep DNA/RNA FFPE Kit. General study outcomes and caveats: The findings reflected association rather than direct causation, and larger cohorts with long-term follow-up and longitudinal biopsies were considered necessary. Clonality was highest in normal lung, while later-stage lesions appeared to have lower clonality but higher T cell density and diversity. Because every patient came from Japan and China, how well the results apply to Western populations was uncertain. The highest top T cell clone frequencies were observed in normal lung, and a progressive decrease in top T cell clone frequencies appeared to occur from AAH through AIS, MIA and invasive adenocarcinoma.

The V and J ends are trimmed by 8 bases and 4 bases, leaving 14 bases between them. The CDR3, from cysteine to phenylalanine, totals 14 residues. The DNA shown is the 42-base CDR3, in frame from base 1. CDR1 and CDR2 (SEHNR, FQNEAQ) derive from the germline V gene (reference sequence). Source material: FFPE adjacent normal lung tissue. The clonotype comes from a person between 65 and 79 years old with lung adenocarcinoma. The receptor chain draws on TRBV7-9 and TRBJ2-2; tentative D gene TRBD2, with 5 bases matching. The nucleotides are TGTGCCAGCCGCCCATCGGGGATCACCGGGGAGCTGTTTTTT. This encodes CASRPSGITGELFF.